What follows is one TCR beta chain and its context. Original analysis: Estimates of nucleated cell counts were drawn from the amplification of reference gene primers. The assay was immunoSEQ multiplex PCR, and TCRdb's table has in-frame clones only and misses some. For V, J and clone size, that table is used; D and trimming come from the DNA. The data hold fewer than 350,000 clones, with more than 75% observed a single time. This sample was taken from a study of blood T cell repertoires in COVID-19. At the level of the study: Whether acute or convalescent, the COVID-19 samples came from the United States, Italy and Spain. T cells, B-cell-depleted T cells, or PBMCs supplied cDNA or gDNA.

This CDR3 is built from 14 residues. Trimming took 3 bases from V and 6 from J; bases not matched to a gene: 6. CDR1 and CDR2 (germline): MDHEN, SYDVKM. This clonotype was sampled from a woman under 40 who had recovered from COVID-19. This sequence joins TRBV28 and TRBJ2-3; TRBD2 aligns across 7 bases. Material: peripheral blood. Here the CDR3 reads CASSLGTMRDTQYF. The CDR3 coding sequence is TGTGCCAGCAGTTTGGGGACTATGCGGGATACGCAGTATTTT.